These 16 T cell receptor beta chains came from one sample sequenced in a study of T-cell reconstitution after alpha-beta-depleted transplantation in children. Researchers prepared the TCRbeta library using unique molecular identifiers, the study reports. TCRdb analysed the PCR reads with MiXCR anew, one entry per CDR3 protein. The sample shows 450,000 to 550,000 distinct CDR3 sequences, around 10% of them seen only once. The material sequenced was PBMCs, mostly from graft donor cells, taken 180 days after TCRalphabeta/CD19-depleted stem cell transplant. These receptors were collected from a female patient aged 2 to 10 who had a stem cell transplant for aplastic anemia, so the T cells may come from the graft donor.

The genes are TRBV10-3 and TRBJ1-4; unclear D gene. V lost 3 bases, J lost 8 bases, and 19 bases lay in between. There are 16 residues in the CDR3. Germline lookup yields CDR1 ENHRY and CDR2 SYGVKD. The CDR3 protein is CAISDGFGELSEKLFF. The CDR3, as DNA: TGTGCCATCAGTGATGGGTTTGGGGAGCTTAGCGAAAAACTGTTTTTT.

This clonotype turned up a few times. J is TRBJ2-7 and V is TRBV5-1; D not resolved. Germline CDR1 reads SGHRS; CDR2 reads YFSETQ. This CDR3 region has 15 residues. The ends were cut back, 4 bases at V and 2 bases at J, with 16 bases in the middle. CDR3 sequence: CASSLGHGRPYEQYF. The CDR3 DNA reads as TGCGCCAGCAGCCTGGGCCACGGGCGGCCCTACGAGCAGTACTTC.

The genes are TRBV7-2 and TRBJ1-1; D remains ambiguous. The V end lost 2 bases, the J end lost 1 base, and 8 bases lay between the germline ends. Germline assignment: CDR1 SGHTA and CDR2 FQGNSA. The CDR3 runs 14 residues. CDR3 sequence: CASSLSSWNTEAFF. CDR3 sequence (DNA): TGTGCCAGCAGCTTAAGTTCTTGGAACACTGAAGCTTTCTTT.

A note on this clonotype: Sequence at one end of the junction differs from germline and may be a read error. The chain employs TRBV28 and TRBJ1-5; D is uncertain. This CDR3 is built from 16 residues. Per germline, CDR1 MDHEN and CDR2 SYDVKM. The CDR3 sequence is CASSFRVWVGNQPEHF. CDR3 sequence (DNA): TGTGCCAGCAGTTTTAGGGTATGGGTCGGCAATCAGCCCGAGCATTTT.

This chain connects TRBV27 to TRBJ1-2; no firm D call. CDR1 is MNHEY, CDR2 SMNVEV, per germline (reference sequence). The V gene lost 2 bases and the J gene lost 4 bases, with 11 bases spanning the gap. The CDR3 runs to 14 residues. The DNA for the CDR3 is TGTGCCAGCAGTTTAAAGTGGGCGGGCTATGGCTACACCTTC. Translation gives CASSLKWAGYGYTF.

The V call is TRBV7-2, the J call TRBJ2-4; D is unclear. V lost 3 bases, J lost 6 bases, and 12 bases lay in between. Per germline, CDR1 SGHTA and CDR2 FQGNSA. The CDR3 loop spans 14 amino acids. The CDR3 region is CASSFNPPGNIQYF. The CDR3 DNA follows: TGTGCCAGCAGCTTTAACCCCCCGGGAAACATTCAGTACTTC.

This clonotype has at least ten counts. The rearrangement joins TRBV28 to TRBJ2-7; 7 bases align to TRBD1. The length of the CDR3 is 15 residues. The J segment lost 1 base and the V segment lost 5 bases, leaving 8 bases of the junction unmatched. Germline lookup yields CDR1 MDHEN and CDR2 SYDVKM. The CDR3 DNA reads TGTGCCAGCAGTCCATATCCAGGGGGTTCCTACGAGCAGTACTTC. It is translated as CASSPYPGGSYEQYF.

In this sample, this clonotype turned up a few times. This chain connects TRBV29-1 to TRBJ1-2, with TRBD1 matching 7 bases. Germline CDR1 reads SQVTM; CDR2 reads ANQGSEA. Trimming cost V 3 bases and J 7 bases; bases outside gene matches: 5. This CDR3 spans 12 amino acids. In DNA form, the CDR3 reads TGCAGCGTTGATGACAGGGAGGGTGGCTACACCTTC. Amino acid sequence: CSVDDREGGYTF.

The CDR3 DNA is TGTGCCAGCAGCCAAGTTGGACAGGGGACTAGCCAGAGCTCCTACAATGAGCAGTTCTTC. The encoded protein is CASSQVGQGTSQSSYNEQFF. The V and J genes are TRBV3-1 and TRBJ2-1; D is perhaps TRBD1 or TRBD2 (9 bases each). CDR3 length: 20 residues. Trimming removed 1 base from V and 0 bases from J, with 22 bases in between. Germline V lookup: CDR1 LGHDT, CDR2 YNNKEL (reference sequence).

V gene TRBV20-1 combines with J gene TRBJ1-2; 10 bases map to TRBD1. Germline CDR1 DFQATT, CDR2 SNEGSKA (reference sequence). The ends lost 1 base at V and 4 bases at J; junction bases unmatched: 3. This CDR3 is 14 amino acids long. CDR3 DNA: TGCAGTGCTAGAGGGACAGGGGGACCCTATGGCTACACCTTC. Translating gives CSARGTGGPYGYTF.

There are many counts of this clonotype. V and J are TRBV5-1 and TRBJ2-3; 7 bases fit TRBD2. There are 14 residues in the CDR3. Germline V lookup: CDR1 SGHRS, CDR2 YFSETQ. Trimming took 4 bases from V and 4 from J; bases not matched to a gene: 6. Written as DNA, the CDR3 is TGCGCCAGCAGCACAGGACTAGATCCAGATACGCAGTATTTT. Its translation is CASSTGLDPDTQYF. The variable domain in full, completed from reference TRBV5-1 and TRBJ2-3, reads KAGVTQTPRYLIKTRGQQVTLSCSPISGHRSVSWYQQTPGQGLQFLFEYFSETQRNKGNFPGRFSGRQFSNSRSEMNVSTLELGDSALYLCASSTGLDPDTQYFGPGTRLTVL.

The chain employs TRBV20-1 and TRBJ2-2; D gene unclear. The CDR3 length is 17 residues. V was cut by 0 bases and J by 0 bases, with 14 bases left in between. Germline V gene data show CDR1 as DFQATT and CDR2 as SNEGSKA (reference sequence). CDR3 region: CSARDLGTYANTGELFF. In DNA form, the CDR3 reads TGCAGTGCTAGAGATCTGGGTACCTACGCGAACACCGGGGAGCTGTTTTTT.

This clonotype was observed at least ten times. J is TRBJ2-2 and V is TRBV2; no clear D gene. Deletions cut 9 bases from V and 1 base from J, with 12 bases between. Germline assignment: CDR1 SNHLY and CDR2 FYNNEI. The CDR3 runs to 14 residues. The CDR3 reads CASLWQRNTGELFF. The DNA for the CDR3 is TGTGCCAGTTTGTGGCAGCGGAACACCGGGGAGCTGTTTTTT.

The CDR3 DNA reads as TGCAGTGCTAGAGATGCGACAGGTGGCGACGAGCAGTACTTC. Its translation: CSARDATGGDEQYF. The V call is TRBV20-1, the J call TRBJ2-7; D possibly corresponds to TRBD1 (6 bases). V was cut by 0 bases and J by 5 bases, with 14 bases left in between. This CDR3 region has 14 residues. Germline V gene data show CDR1 as DFQATT and CDR2 as SNEGSKA (reference sequence).

This clonotype has more than one count but fewer than ten. The chain couples TRBV14 to TRBJ2-7, with TRBD1 matching 7 bases. V lost 4 bases and J lost 5; bases outside the gene matches: 11. Germline assignment: CDR1 SGHDN and CDR2 FVKESK. The CDR3 extends over 15 amino acids. CDR3 loop: CASSLTDRAYHEQYF. DNA of the CDR3: TGTGCCAGCAGCCTGACCGACAGGGCTTACCACGAGCAGTACTTC. The whole variable domain, filled in from reference TRBV14 and TRBJ2-7, reads EAGVTQFPSHSVIEKGQTVTLRCDPISGHDNLYWYRRVMGKEIKFLLHFVKESKQDESGMPNNRFLAERTGGTYSTLKVQPAELEDSGVYFCASSLTDRAYHEQYFGPGTRLTVT.

This chain uses TRBV19 with TRBJ1-1, with D uncertain. V was cut by 5 bases and J by 5 bases, with 18 bases left in between. The CDR3 totals 15 residues. Germline V gene data show CDR1 as LNHDA and CDR2 as SQIVND (reference sequence). The CDR3 coding sequence is TGTGCCAGTAGTCCTCCAACAAGGTTTAGGACTGAAGCTTTCTTT. Its translation: CASSPPTRFRTEAFF.